This TCR beta chain was sequenced for a study of T cell clonality in common variable immunodeficiency. CDR3 size: 13 residues. From germline, CDR1 is GTSNPN and CDR2 SVGIG (reference sequence). V dropped 0 bases and J dropped 2 bases, with 7 bases sitting between them. This clone occurred many times. Its antigen is as yet unknown. The sequence runs out 3 residues before the end of the CDR3; the remainder is reconstructed from the germline J gene. General observations from the study: CVID subjects had higher TCRbeta clonality than healthy controls, most marked in about a third. Shared TCRbeta clones were fewer between CVID subjects than controls. The cause of increased CVID clonality remains unclear without subpopulation sequencing.

The data were produced by immunoSEQ multiplex PCR, yet TCRdb's version contains in-frame clones alone and is incomplete. The sample shows more than 30,000 clones, none of them appearing just once. The chain links TRBV30 to TRBJ1-1; D is unresolved. The sequencing input was peripheral blood mononuclear cells. This receptor was taken from a person aged 18 to 69 in good health. The sequenced part of the CDR3 DNA is TGTGCCTGGAGTGTTACAGCAAACACTGAA. This sequence encodes CAWSVTANTE. The entire CDR3 reads CAWSVTANTEAFF.